The T cell receptor beta chain described here comes from a study of blood T cell repertoires in COVID-19 (dated by TCRdb to between 2020 and 2021). Turning to the overall study: Samples from collaborators originated in the United States, Italy and Spain and spanned both the acute and convalescent phases of COVID-19. HLA class I and class II types, where available, came from metadata supplied by the sample provider rather than from assay-based typing. Subjects who had been exposed to COVID-19, were actively infected with it, or had recovered from it provided the deeply sampled blood TCRbeta repertoires that made up the dataset. Sample metadata almost always included a de-identified subject ID, COVID-19 status, age in years and sex. The samples were drawn from two sources: the first 160 participants of the ongoing ImmuneRACE study, and fewer than 1,500 subjects contributed by 6 global collaborators. The prospective study material was composed of cDNA or gDNA derived from T cells, B-cell-depleted T cells, or PBMCs. A freely available public database, intended as a resource for researchers studying the immune response to SARS-CoV-2, is where the repertoires were released.

The collaborating institutions used their own protocols to collect whole blood in K2EDTA tubes. Collaborator samples were shipped for TCRbeta analysis as frozen whole blood, isolated PBMCs, or DNA extracted from either sample type. Trimming takes 5 bases from V and 5 bases from J, and the germline ends sit 21 bases apart. The germline V gene (reference sequence) specifies LGHDT as CDR1 and YNNKEL as CDR2. Taken from cysteine to phenylalanine, the CDR3 has 16 residues. Just CDR3 DNA is preserved here, 48 bases in frame from base 1. What the authors observed across the whole study: Clinical and demographic metadata were provided uncurated, with the amount varying by source and participant.

TCRbeta CDR3 regions were amplified from genomic DNA by means of the immunoSEQ Assay, a bias-controlled multiplex PCR. From the authors' description of their analysis: Within the assay, amplification of reference gene primers was used to estimate how many nucleated cells each sample contained. To quantify the absolute abundance of each unique TCRbeta CDR3 rearrangement, sequence reads were collapsed and filtered. Productive Simpson clonality was computed per sample as the square root of Simpson's diversity index over productive rearrangements. As stored in TCRdb, this immuneACCESS dataset retains in-frame rearrangements with V and J assigned. A fraction of the clones does not appear; measured against another copy, unresolved V genes explain less than half of the discrepancy, and the remainder lacks a known reason. From that table come the V and J calls and clone size; the DNA was used to work out D and trimming. The sample records around 190,000 clones, 65% to 90% of which are singletons. Under 9.5% of the sample lies in the top ten.

Turning to this clone: This clone's antigen is unknown. Per-base quality was not reported, and no clone a single base away is much larger than it.

Recombination linked TRBV3-1 (or the pseudogene TRBV3-2) to TRBJ2-5; the D segment could be TRBD2, given 7 matching bases. Sequencing was carried out using peripheral blood. This clonotype was sampled from a man in his fifties with active or convalescent COVID-19. The CDR3 is CASSTPLVGGPETQYF. The nucleotide sequence is given as TGTGCCAGCAGCACACCTTTGGTGGGGGGGCCGGAGACCCAGTACTTC.